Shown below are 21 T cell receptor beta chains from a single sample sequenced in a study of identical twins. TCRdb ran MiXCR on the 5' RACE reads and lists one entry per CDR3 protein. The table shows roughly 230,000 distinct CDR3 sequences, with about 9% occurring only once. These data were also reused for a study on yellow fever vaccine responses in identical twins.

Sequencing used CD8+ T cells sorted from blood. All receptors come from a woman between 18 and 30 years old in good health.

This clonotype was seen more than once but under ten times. This chain's CDR3 is CASSFGRTGRYEQYF. As DNA, the CDR3 is TGCGCCAGCAGCTTCGGGCGGACAGGACGCTACGAGCAGTACTTC. J is TRBJ2-7 and V is TRBV5-1; 7 positions match TRBD1. The CDR3 consists of 15 residues. The junction had 8 bases not matched to a gene; V was cut back by 2 bases and J by 3 bases. Germline assignment: CDR1 SGHRS and CDR2 YFSETQ. Full variable domain (missing parts from reference TRBV5-1 and TRBJ2-7): KAGVTQTPRYLIKTRGQQVTLSCSPISGHRSVSWYQQTPGQGLQFLFEYFSETQRNKGNFPGRFSGRQFSNSRSEMNVSTLELGDSALYLCASSFGRTGRYEQYFGPGTRLTVT.

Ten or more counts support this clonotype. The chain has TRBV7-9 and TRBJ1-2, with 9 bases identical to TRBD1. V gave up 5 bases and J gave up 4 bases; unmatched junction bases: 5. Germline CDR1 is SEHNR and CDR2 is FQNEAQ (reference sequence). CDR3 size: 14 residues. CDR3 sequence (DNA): TGTGCCAGCAGCATGGGACAGGGCTCCTATGGCTACACCTTC. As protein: CASSMGQGSYGYTF. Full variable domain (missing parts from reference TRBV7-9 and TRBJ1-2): DTGVSQNPRHKITKRGQNVTFRCDPISEHNRLYWYRQTLGQGPEFLTYFQNEAQLEKSRLLSDRFSAERPKGSFSTLEIQRTEQGDSAMYLCASSMGQGSYGYTFGSGTRLTVV.

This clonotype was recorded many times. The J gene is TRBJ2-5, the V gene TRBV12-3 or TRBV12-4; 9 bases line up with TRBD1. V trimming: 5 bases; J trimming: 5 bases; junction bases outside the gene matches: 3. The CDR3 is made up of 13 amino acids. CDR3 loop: CASSPDRGETQYF. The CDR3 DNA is TGTGCCAGCAGTCCGGACAGGGGCGAGACCCAGTACTTC.

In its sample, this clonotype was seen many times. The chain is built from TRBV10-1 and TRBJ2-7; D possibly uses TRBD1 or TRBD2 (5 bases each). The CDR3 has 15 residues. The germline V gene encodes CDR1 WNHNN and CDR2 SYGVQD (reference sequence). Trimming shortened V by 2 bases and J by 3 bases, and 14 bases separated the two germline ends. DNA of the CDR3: TGCGCCAGCAGTGAGACCGGGGCTAGTGACTACGAGCAGTACTTC. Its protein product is CASSETGASDYEQYF.

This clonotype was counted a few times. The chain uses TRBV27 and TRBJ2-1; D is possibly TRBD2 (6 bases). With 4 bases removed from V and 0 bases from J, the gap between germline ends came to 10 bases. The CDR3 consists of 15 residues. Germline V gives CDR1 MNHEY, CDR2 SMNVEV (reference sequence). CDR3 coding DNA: TGTGCCAGCAGTTCTAGCGCGTTCTCCTACAATGAGCAGTTCTTC. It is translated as CASSSSAFSYNEQFF.

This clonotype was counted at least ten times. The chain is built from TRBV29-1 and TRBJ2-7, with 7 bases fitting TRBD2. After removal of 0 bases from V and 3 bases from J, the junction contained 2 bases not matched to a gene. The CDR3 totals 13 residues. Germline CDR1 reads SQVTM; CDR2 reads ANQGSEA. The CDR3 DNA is TGCAGCGTTGAAGATTCGGGGGGCTACGAGCAGTACTTC. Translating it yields CSVEDSGGYEQYF.

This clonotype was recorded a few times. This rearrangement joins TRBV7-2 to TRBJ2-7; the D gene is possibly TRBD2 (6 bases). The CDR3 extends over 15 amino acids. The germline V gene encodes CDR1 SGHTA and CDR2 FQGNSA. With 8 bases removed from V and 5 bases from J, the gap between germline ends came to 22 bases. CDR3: CASAQKGRGWDEQYF. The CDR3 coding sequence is TGTGCCAGCGCCCAGAAAGGGCGGGGTTGGGACGAGCAGTACTTC.

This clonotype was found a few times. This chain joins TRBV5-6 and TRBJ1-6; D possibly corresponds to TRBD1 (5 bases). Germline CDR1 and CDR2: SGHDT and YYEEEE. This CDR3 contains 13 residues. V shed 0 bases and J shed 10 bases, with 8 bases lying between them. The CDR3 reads CASSLVQESPLHF. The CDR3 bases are TGTGCCAGCAGCTTGGTACAGGAATCACCCCTCCACTTT.

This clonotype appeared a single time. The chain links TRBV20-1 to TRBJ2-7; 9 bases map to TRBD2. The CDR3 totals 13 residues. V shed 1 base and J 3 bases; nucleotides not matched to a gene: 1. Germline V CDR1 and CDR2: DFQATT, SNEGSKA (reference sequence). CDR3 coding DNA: TGCAGTGCTAGAGCTAGCGGGGTCTACGAGCAGTACTTC. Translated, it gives CSARASGVYEQYF.

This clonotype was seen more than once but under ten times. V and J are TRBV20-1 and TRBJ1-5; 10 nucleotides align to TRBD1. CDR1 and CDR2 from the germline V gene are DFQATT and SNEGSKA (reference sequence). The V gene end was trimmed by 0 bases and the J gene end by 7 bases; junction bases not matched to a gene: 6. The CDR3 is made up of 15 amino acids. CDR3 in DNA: TGCAGTGCTAGAGATCGGGGACAGGGGCGACAGCCCCAGCATTTT. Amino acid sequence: CSARDRGQGRQPQHF.

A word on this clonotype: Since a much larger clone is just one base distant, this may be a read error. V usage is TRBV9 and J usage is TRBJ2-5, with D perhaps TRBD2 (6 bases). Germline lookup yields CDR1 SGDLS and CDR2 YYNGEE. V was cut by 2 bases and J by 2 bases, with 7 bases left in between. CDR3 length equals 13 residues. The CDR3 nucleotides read TGTGCCAGCAGCGTCGGGGGTCAAGAGACCCAGTACTTC. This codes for CASSVGGQETQYF.

The CDR3 nucleotides are TGTGCCAGCAGCTTAGTTCCTAGCGGGAGGTTCATCCAAGAGACCCAGTACTTC. This codes for CASSLVPSGRFIQETQYF. The chain links TRBV11-2 to TRBJ2-5, with 11 bases lining up with TRBD2. Germline V CDR1 and CDR2: SGHAT, FQNNGV. The V and J ends lost 1 base and 1 base, in that order; junction bases with no gene match: 8. The CDR3 extends over 18 amino acids.

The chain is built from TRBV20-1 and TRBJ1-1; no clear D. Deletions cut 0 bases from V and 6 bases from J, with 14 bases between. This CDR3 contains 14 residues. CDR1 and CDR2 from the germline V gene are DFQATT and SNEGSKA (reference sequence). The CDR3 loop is CSARDRTAPAEAFF. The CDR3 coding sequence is TGCAGTGCTAGAGATCGAACAGCCCCTGCTGAAGCTTTCTTT.

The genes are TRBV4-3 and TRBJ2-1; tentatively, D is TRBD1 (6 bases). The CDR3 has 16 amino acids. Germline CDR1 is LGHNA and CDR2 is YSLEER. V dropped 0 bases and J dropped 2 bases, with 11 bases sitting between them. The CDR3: CASSQDSTGAYNEQFF. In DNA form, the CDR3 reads TGCGCCAGCAGCCAAGATTCGACAGGAGCCTACAATGAGCAGTTCTTC.

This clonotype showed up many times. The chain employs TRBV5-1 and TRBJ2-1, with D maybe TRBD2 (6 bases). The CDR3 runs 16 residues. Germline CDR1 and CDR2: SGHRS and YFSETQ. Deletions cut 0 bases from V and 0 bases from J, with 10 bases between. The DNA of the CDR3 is TGCGCCAGCAGCTTGGTCCCGACTAGCTCCTACAATGAGCAGTTCTTC. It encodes CASSLVPTSSYNEQFF.

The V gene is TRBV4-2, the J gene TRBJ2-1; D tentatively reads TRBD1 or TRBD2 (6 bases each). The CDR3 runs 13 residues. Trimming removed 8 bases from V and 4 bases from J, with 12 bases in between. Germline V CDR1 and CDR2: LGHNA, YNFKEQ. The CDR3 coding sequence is TGTGCCAGCGCCGAAGGGGGGTACAATGAGCAGTTCTTC. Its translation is CASAEGGYNEQFF.

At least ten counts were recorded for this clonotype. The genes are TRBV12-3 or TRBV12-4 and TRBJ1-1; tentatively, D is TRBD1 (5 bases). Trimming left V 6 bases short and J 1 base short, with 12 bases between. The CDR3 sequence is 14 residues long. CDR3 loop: CASRSGLWNTEAFF. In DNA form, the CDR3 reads TGTGCCAGCAGATCAGGGCTTTGGAACACTGAAGCTTTCTTT.

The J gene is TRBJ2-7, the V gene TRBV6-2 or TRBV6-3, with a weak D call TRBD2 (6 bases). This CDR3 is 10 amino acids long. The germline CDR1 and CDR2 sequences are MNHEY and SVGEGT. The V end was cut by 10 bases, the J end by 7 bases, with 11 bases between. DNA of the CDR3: TGTGCCACCGCCCGGGGGGAGCAGTACTTC. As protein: CATARGEQYF.

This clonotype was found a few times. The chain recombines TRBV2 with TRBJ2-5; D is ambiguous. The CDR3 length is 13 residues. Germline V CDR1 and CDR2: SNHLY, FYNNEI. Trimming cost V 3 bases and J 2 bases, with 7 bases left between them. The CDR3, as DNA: TGTGCCAGCAGTGAGGGTCAACAAGAGACCCAGTACTTC. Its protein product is CASSEGQQETQYF.

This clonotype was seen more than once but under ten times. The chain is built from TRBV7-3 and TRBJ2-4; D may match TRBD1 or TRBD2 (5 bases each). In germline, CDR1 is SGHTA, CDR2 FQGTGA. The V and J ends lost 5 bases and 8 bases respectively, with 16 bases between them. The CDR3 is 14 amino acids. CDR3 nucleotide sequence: TGTGCCAGCAGCCTCCTTGGGCGAGGGGACATTCAGTACTTC. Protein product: CASSLLGRGDIQYF.

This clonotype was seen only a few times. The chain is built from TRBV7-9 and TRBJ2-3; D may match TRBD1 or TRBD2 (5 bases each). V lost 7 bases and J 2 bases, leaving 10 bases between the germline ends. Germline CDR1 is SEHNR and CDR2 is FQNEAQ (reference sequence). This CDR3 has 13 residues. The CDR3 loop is CASMGTITDTQYF. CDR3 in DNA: TGTGCCAGCATGGGGACGATCACAGATACGCAGTATTTT.